A selection of T cell receptor beta chains follows, all from one sample in a study of persistence of HIV-infected CD4 T cells. The antigens for these receptors are not known. Clones were sequenced by immunoSEQ multiplex PCR, and TCRdb holds only the in-frame ones, with some missing. Of 30,000 or so clones listed, 80% to 90% are singletons. This material consisted of CD4+ T cells sorted from PBMCs after roughly 19-hour stimulation, taken from a patient who received antiretroviral therapy. These receptors came from an adult woman with HIV who was CMV-seropositive. The CDR3 runs from the conserved cysteine through the conserved F or W. The D gene is left open where the match is weak. Clone size is not always given. Where it is, it says once, few, many or a class for expanded clones.

d_call clone_size j_call v_call cdr3_length cdr3_nt cdr3_aa
- - TRBJ1-2 TRBV7-9 14 TGTGCCAGCAGCCTGGGACCCCTGGGGCGCGGCTACACCTTC CASSLGPLGRGYTF
- few TRBJ1-2 TRBV28 15 TGTGCCAGCAGTTTAATTCTCGCCAGAGCCAATGGCTACACCTTC CASSLILARANGYTF
TRBD1 once TRBJ1-2 TRBV5-4 15 TGTGCCAGCAGCACCGGGACAGGGGGCTGGGATGGCTACACCTTC CASSTGTGGWDGYTF
- - TRBJ1-2 TRBV3-1/TRBV3-2 17 TGTGCCAGCAGCCTTACGACTACAGGGTCTGCGACTAGTGGCTACACCTTC CASSLTTTGSATSGYTF
TRBD2 - TRBJ2-1 TRBV18 16 TGTGCCAGCTCACCCCCGGGACTAGCTGCCTACAATGAGCAGTTCTTC CASSPPGLAAYNEQFF
TRBD1 - TRBJ1-4 TRBV2 16 TGTGCCAGCATACCGGCGGGTACAGGGGTGGGAGAAAAACTGTTTTTT CASIPAGTGVGEKLFF
- - TRBJ2-2 TRBV5-1 14 TGCGCCAGCAGCGAAGTTATTCTGGCCGGGGAGCTGTTTTTT CASSEVILAGELFF
- - TRBJ2-6 TRBV14 16 TGTGCCAGCAGCCGTAGTAGGACGAGTGGGGCCAACGTCCTGACTTTC CASSRSRTSGANVLTF
TRBD1 - TRBJ1-5 TRBV28 14 TGTGCCAGCAGGGGACAGGGTTGGAATCAGCCCCAGCATTTT CASRGQGWNQPQHF
- - TRBJ1-2 TRBV24-1 11 TGTGCCATCGCAGGGATCGACGGCTACACCTTC CAIAGIDGYTF
- - TRBJ2-1 TRBV5-1 13 TGCGCCAGCAGCTTGGGTCGGGTGAATGAGCAGTTCTTC CASSLGRVNEQFF
- - TRBJ2-1 TRBV29-1 13 TGCAGCGTTGTAAGGAGGGCGGGCGATGAGCAGTTCTTC CSVVRRAGDEQFF
TRBD2 - TRBJ2-2 TRBV7-9 17 TGTGCCAGCAGCTTATACGGGAGGGGGATGACTACCGGGGAGCTGTTTTTT CASSLYGRGMTTGELFF
TRBD1 - TRBJ1-1 TRBV9 13 TGTGCCAGCAGCCCGGGACAGGGGGCGCGGGCTTTCTTT CASSPGQGARAFF
- few TRBJ2-5 TRBV5-1 12 TGCGCCAGCAGCTTGGAGGGGGAGACCCAGTACTTC CASSLEGETQYF
- once TRBJ2-7 TRBV3-1/TRBV3-2 15 TGTGCCAGCAGCCAAGACTGGCAGGATCCTTTCGAGCAGTACTTC CASSQDWQDPFEQYF
- - TRBJ1-5 TRBV2 15 TGTGCCAGCAGCCCCGGACTTACCAGCAATCAGCCCCAGCATTTT CASSPGLTSNQPQHF
- - TRBJ2-2 TRBV4-3 16 TGCGCCAGCAGCCAAGAAAACTTAAGGGACACCGGGGAGCTGTTTTTT CASSQENLRDTGELFF
TRBD1 - TRBJ2-7 TRBV6-5 14 TGTGCCAGCAGTTACACAGGGGGAGGCTACGAGCAGTACTTC CASSYTGGGYEQYF
- few TRBJ1-6 TRBV12-3/TRBV12-4 13 TGTGCCAGCACCACTAGGTTGGCGGGACCCCTCCACTTT CASTTRLAGPLHF
- once TRBJ1-2 TRBV30 14 TGTGCCTGGAGTGCCGGGTTGGAAGCGCATGGCTACACCTTC CAWSAGLEAHGYTF
- - TRBJ2-3 TRBV7-2 16 TGTGCCAGCAGCTTAGGGAGTTTGCCACTCACAGATACGCAGTATTTT CASSLGSLPLTDTQYF
- - TRBJ2-5 TRBV10-3 13 TGTGCCATCAGTGATGGGCCGGGCGAGACCCAGTACTTC CAISDGPGETQYF
- - TRBJ2-3 TRBV5-1 15 TGCGCCAGCAGCCCCCTCAGAACGGGCACAGATACGCAGTATTTT CASSPLRTGTDTQYF
TRBD1 - TRBJ2-5 TRBV19 15 TGTGCCAGTAGTAAGGGGGACAGGAGGAAAGAGACCCAGTACTTC CASSKGDRRKETQYF
TRBD1 - TRBJ1-2 TRBV5-5 13 TGTGCCAGCAGCTCGGACAGGTTCGGTGGCTACACCTTC CASSSDRFGGYTF
- once TRBJ1-5 TRBV7-2 13 TGTGCCAGCAGCTCCCAGGGAAATCAGCCCCAGCATTTT CASSSQGNQPQHF
- - TRBJ2-5 TRBV4-2 13 TGTGCCAGCAGCCAAGCGACTGAGGAGACCCAGTACTTC CASSQATEETQYF
- - TRBJ2-5 TRBV18 13 TGTGCCAGCTCACCGGACAGACAAGAGACCCAGTACTTC CASSPDRQETQYF
- once TRBJ2-5 TRBV6-1 16 TGTGCCAGCAGTGCCTCCTGGGGGGCAGGTCAAGAGACCCAGTACTTC CASSASWGAGQETQYF
- - TRBJ2-5 TRBV24-1 15 TGTGCCACCAGCAAATCTGACAGATATCAAGAGACCCAGTACTTC CATSKSDRYQETQYF
TRBD1 - TRBJ1-6 TRBV19 15 TGTGCCAGTAGTAGGATGGACAGGGATAATTCACCCCTCCACTTT CASSRMDRDNSPLHF
TRBD1 - TRBJ1-1 TRBV7-2 14 TGTGCCAGCAGCTCTGACAGGGTGGGCGCTGAAGCTTTCTTT CASSSDRVGAEAFF
- - TRBJ1-1 TRBV5-4 14 TGTGCCAGCAGCTTGGGACAGAGGGACACTGAAGCTTTCTTT CASSLGQRDTEAFF
- - TRBJ1-2 TRBV10-3 14 TGTGCCATCAGTGAGGGTCCAGGAATCAGTGGCTACACCTTC CAISEGPGISGYTF
TRBD2 - TRBJ2-3 TRBV4-3 17 TGCGCCAGCAGCCAAGTGGCTAGCGGGGGGAGCACAGATACGCAGTATTTT CASSQVASGGSTDTQYF
- - TRBJ1-1 TRBV28 13 TGTGCCAGCACAGAGGGTCGGAACACTGAAGCTTTCTTT CASTEGRNTEAFF
- once TRBJ2-1 TRBV19 16 TGTGCCAGCGACCAAGGCGGGGCCTCGCGCCGCAATGAGCAGTTCTTC CASDQGGASRRNEQFF
- - TRBJ2-7 TRBV19 13 TGTGCCAGTAAGCGAACTAGCTCCTACGAGCAGTACTTC CASKRTSSYEQYF
TRBD1 - TRBJ1-4 TRBV5-5 17 TGTGCCAGCAGCTTGGATAGGGGGCTTGGGGGTAATGAAAAACTGTTTTTT CASSLDRGLGGNEKLFF
- - TRBJ2-7 TRBV28 15 TGTGCCTGCACCGGGAGGGACAGGGACGCCTACGAGCAGTACTTC CACTGRDRDAYEQYF
- - TRBJ1-2 TRBV4-2 15 TGTGCCAGCAGCCAAGAGGGGGGCAGAGACTATGGCTACACCTTC CASSQEGGRDYGYTF
- - TRBJ1-2 TRBV5-1 13 TGCGCCAGCAGCCCAGGCCAGAACTATGGCTACACCTTC CASSPGQNYGYTF